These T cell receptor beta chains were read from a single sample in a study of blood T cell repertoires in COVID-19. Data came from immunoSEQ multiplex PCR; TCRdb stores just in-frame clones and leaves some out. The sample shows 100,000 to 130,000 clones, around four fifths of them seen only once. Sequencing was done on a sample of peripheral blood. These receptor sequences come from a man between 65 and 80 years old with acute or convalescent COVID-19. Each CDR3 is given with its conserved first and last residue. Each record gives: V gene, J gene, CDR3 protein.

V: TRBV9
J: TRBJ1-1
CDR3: CASSVVGSLNTEAFF

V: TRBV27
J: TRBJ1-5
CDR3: CASSFSGSGQPQHF

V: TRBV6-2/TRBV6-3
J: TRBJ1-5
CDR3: CASSYRAGDSNQPQHF

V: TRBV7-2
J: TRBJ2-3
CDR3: CASSYWQGPDTQYF

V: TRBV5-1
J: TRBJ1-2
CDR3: CASSLDISNYGYTF

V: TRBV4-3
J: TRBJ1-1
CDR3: CASSQVDRDITEAFF

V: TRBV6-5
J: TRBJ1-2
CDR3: CASRVLQGSNYGYTF

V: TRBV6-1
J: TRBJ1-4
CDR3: CASSERGLNEKLFF

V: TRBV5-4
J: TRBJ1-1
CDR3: CASSLENSATEAFF

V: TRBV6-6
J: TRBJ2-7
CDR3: CASSPYGTSGTGSYEQYF

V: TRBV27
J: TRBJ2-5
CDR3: CASSLKDRVQETQYF

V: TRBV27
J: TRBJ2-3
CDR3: CASSLLGTGAGADTQYF

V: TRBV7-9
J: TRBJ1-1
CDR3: CASSHGGIEAFF

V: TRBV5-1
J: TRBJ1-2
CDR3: CASSLATPGQGAYGYTF

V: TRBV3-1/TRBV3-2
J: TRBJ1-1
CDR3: CASSQARLVRSTEAFF

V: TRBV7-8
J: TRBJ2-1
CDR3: CASSLGGQPYNEQFF

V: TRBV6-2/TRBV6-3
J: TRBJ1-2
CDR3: CASSHRDRAYGYTF

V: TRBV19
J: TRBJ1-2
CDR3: CASRGPGQGINYGYTF

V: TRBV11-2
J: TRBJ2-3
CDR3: CASSPGQGHQAQYF

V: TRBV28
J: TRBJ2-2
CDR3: CASRPQGYTGELFF

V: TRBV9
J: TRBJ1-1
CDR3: CASSPTLSPTEAFF

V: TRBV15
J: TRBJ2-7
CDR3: CATSRASGSSYEQYF

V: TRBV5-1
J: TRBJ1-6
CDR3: CASSLGQEGSPLHF

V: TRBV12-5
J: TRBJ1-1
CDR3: CASGSGQGNTEAFF

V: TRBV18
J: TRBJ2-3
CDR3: CASSAGEASTDTQYF

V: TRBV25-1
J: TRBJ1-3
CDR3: CASTYRDRTGNTIYF

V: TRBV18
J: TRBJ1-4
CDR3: CASSRQGTANEKLFF

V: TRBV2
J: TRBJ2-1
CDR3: CASSDRDFFDEQFF

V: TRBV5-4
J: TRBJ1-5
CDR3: CASSLQGSSNQPQHF

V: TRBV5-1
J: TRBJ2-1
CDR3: CASSRIGTGATYNEQFF

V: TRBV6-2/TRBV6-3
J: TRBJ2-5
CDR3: CASSYSRAGGIGTQYF

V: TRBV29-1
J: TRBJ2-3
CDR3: CSVEILTDTQYF

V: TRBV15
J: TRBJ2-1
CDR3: CATSRGGAMQESEQFF

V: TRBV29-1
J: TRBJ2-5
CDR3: CSFRQGRQETQYF

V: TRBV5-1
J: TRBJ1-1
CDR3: CASSGHQGAMAEAFF

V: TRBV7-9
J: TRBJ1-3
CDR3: CASSLPQVGLSGNTIYF

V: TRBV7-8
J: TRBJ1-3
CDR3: CASSLVGDSGNTIYF

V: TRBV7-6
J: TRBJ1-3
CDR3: CASSLLLGGESNTIYF

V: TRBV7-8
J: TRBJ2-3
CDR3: CASSLAGRTDTQYF

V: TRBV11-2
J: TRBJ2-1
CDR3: CASSLGSTSGDHNEQFF

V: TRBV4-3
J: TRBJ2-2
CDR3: CASSQGGRPLHTGELFF

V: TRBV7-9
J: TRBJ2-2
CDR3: CASSLTLVDTGELFF